Following are 14 T cell receptor beta chains from one sample sequenced in a study of cytomegalovirus exposure and HLA in healthy donors. PCR employed 60 Vbeta and 13 Jbeta primers. Libraries were prepared by immunoSEQ multiplex PCR; TCRdb keeps only in-frame clonotypes and omits some of them. The sample consists of approximately 140,000 clones, approximately 80% of them appearing once. Sample: PBMCs. The receptors come from a male donor in good health and CMV-seronegative.

V gene TRBV6-1 combines with J gene TRBJ2-3; weak D call: TRBD1 (7 bases). CDR3 length: 15 residues. V lost 6 bases to trimming and J lost 4 bases, with 17 bases between them. The V gene's germline CDR1 is MNHNS and CDR2 SASEGT. The CDR3 coding sequence is TGTGCCAGCAGGGGGGGACAGTTGGGGGCAGATACGCAGTATTTT. It is translated as CASRGGQLGADTQYF.

The chain employs TRBV18 and TRBJ2-7; a possible D gene is TRBD1 (6 bases). Trimming took 5 bases from V and 5 from J, leaving 10 bases between them. Per germline, CDR1 KGHSH and CDR2 LQKENI. The CDR3 runs to 12 residues. In nucleotides, the CDR3 is TGTGCCAGCTCATACGACAGGAACGAGCAGTACTTC. Translation gives CASSYDRNEQYF. The whole variable domain, filled in from reference TRBV18 and TRBJ2-7, reads NAGVMQNPRHLVRRRGQEARLRCSPMKGHSHVYWYRQLPEEGLKFMVYLQKENIIDESGMPKERFSAEFPKEGPSILRIQQVVRGDSAAYFCASSYDRNEQYFGPGTRLTVT.

The rearrangement uses TRBV4-1 and TRBJ2-3; 8 bases line up with TRBD2. The germline CDR1 and CDR2 sequences are MGHRA and YSYEKL. The trim removed 3 bases at V and 3 bases at J, leaving 11 bases unmatched. The length of the CDR3 is 17 residues. CDR3 sequence reads: CASSQPTRGGTTDTQYF. In DNA form, the CDR3 reads TGCGCCAGCAGCCAGCCGACTCGCGGGGGGACGACAGATACGCAGTATTTT.

The chain couples TRBV10-2 to TRBJ2-2, with a tentative D call TRBD1 (5 bases). V was trimmed by 6 bases and J by 5 bases, leaving 16 bases between them. CDR3 length equals 15 residues. Germline values: CDR1 WSHSY, CDR2 SAAADI. The CDR3 nucleotides are TGCGCCAGCAGGAAAGTGACAGTATTAACCGGGGAGCTGTTTTTT. Its translation is CASRKVTVLTGELFF.

This chain links TRBV25-1 with TRBJ2-5, with 10 positions matching TRBD1. The CDR3 length is 18 residues. With 1 base clipped from V and 1 base from J, the junction kept 9 bases outside the gene matches. CDR1 and CDR2 from the germline V gene are MGHDK and SYGVNS. The DNA for the CDR3 is TGTGCCAGCAGTGAATTTCAGCGGGGACAGGGGTTCCAAGAGACCCAGTACTTC. This encodes CASSEFQRGQGFQETQYF. Looking up the rest from reference TRBV25-1 and TRBJ2-5 gives the full variable domain: EADIYQTPRYLVIGTGKKITLECSQTMGHDKMYWYQQDPGMELHLIHYSYGVNSTEKGDLSSESTVSRIRTEHFPLTLESARPSHTSQYLCASSEFQRGQGFQETQYFGPGTRLLVL.

The rearrangement joins TRBV5-1 to TRBJ2-3, with 14 bases that match TRBD2. Germline V gene data show CDR1 as SGHRS and CDR2 as YFSETQ. CDR3 length: 16 amino acids. Unmatched junction bases numbered 3, after V lost 4 bases and J lost 2 bases. DNA of the CDR3: TGCGCCAGCAGCACGACTAGCGGGGGGGCCACAGATACGCAGTATTTT. This codes for CASSTTSGGATDTQYF.

The rearrangement links TRBV7-7 to TRBJ2-5; 9 positions match TRBD2. Germline V gene data show CDR1 as SSHAT and CDR2 as FNYEAQ (reference sequence). The CDR3 is made up of 15 amino acids. J lost 1 base, V lost 4 bases, and 4 bases had no gene match. The CDR3 spells CASSYIAGVQETQYF. The CDR3 DNA follows: TGTGCCAGCAGCTACATAGCGGGGGTCCAAGAGACCCAGTACTTC. Full variable domain (missing parts from reference TRBV7-7 and TRBJ2-5): GAGVSQSPRYKVTKRGQDVTLRCDPISSHATLYWYQQALGQGPEFLTYFNYEAQPDKSGLPSDRFSAERPEGSISTLTIQRTEQRDSAMYRCASSYIAGVQETQYFGPGTRLLVL.

The V and J genes are TRBV5-4 and TRBJ2-5, with D possibly TRBD2 on 7 matching bases. The CDR3 is made up of 15 amino acids. Trimming removed 2 bases from V and 4 bases from J, with 15 bases in between. Germline loops: CDR1 SGHNT, CDR2 YYREEE (reference sequence). CDR3 loop: CASSFDQGRGETQYF. For the CDR3, the DNA is TGTGCCAGCAGCTTTGACCAGGGGAGGGGAGAGACCCAGTACTTC.

The chain joins TRBV15 to TRBJ2-3; 9 nucleotides line up with TRBD2. The CDR3 is made up of 16 amino acids. J was trimmed by 2 bases and V by 0 bases; bases with no gene match: 3. Looked up from germline, CDR1 is LNHNV and CDR2 is YYDKDF (reference sequence). CDR3 protein: CATSREASGVTDTQYF. Here the CDR3 DNA reads TGTGCCACCAGCAGAGAAGCTAGCGGGGTCACAGATACGCAGTATTTT.

The genes are TRBV28 and TRBJ2-7; D perhaps matches TRBD2 (5 bases). Germline V lookup: CDR1 MDHEN, CDR2 SYDVKM. This CDR3 region has 14 residues. Trimming cost V 5 bases and J 4 bases, with 15 bases left between them. The DNA of the CDR3 is TGTGCCAGCAGTCTCGGGGTGGCGAGATACGAGCAGTACTTC. It codes for CASSLGVARYEQYF.

This clone appeared a few times. This sequence joins TRBV5-8 and TRBJ2-1; TRBD2 agrees at 8 bases. The V and J ends lost 3 bases and 8 bases, in that order; junction bases with no gene match: 13. The CDR3 extends over 16 amino acids. Germline loops: CDR1 SGHTS, CDR2 YDEGEE. The CDR3 DNA reads TGTGCCAGCAGCTGGGATCGGGGGGGGATTCTTGATGAGCAGTTCTTC. Encoded protein: CASSWDRGGILDEQFF.

The J gene is TRBJ2-3, the V gene TRBV30; D is uncertain. Germline V gene lookup returns CDR1 GTSNPN and CDR2 SVGIG (reference sequence). V lost 2 bases and J 5 bases, leaving 17 bases between the germline ends. The CDR3 covers 15 residues. CDR3 region: CAWSPDTHLGDTQYF. The CDR3 bases are TGTGCCTGGAGTCCCGACACGCACCTCGGAGATACGCAGTATTTT.

The chain recombines TRBV6-4 with TRBJ2-3, with D perhaps TRBD2 (7 bases). Germline V gives CDR1 MRHNA, CDR2 SNTAGT. V was trimmed by 0 bases and J by 9 bases, leaving 16 bases between them. This CDR3 comprises 15 residues. The CDR3 DNA sequence: TGTGCCAGCAGTGACTCGTGGGGGGGCCTCCGGACGCAGTATTTT. It yields the protein CASSDSWGGLRTQYF.

The rearrangement uses TRBV19 and TRBJ2-3; maybe TRBD2 (6 bases). Germline V gene sequence: CDR1 LNHDA, CDR2 SQIVND (reference sequence). V lost 4 bases and J 0 bases, leaving 11 bases between the germline ends. This CDR3 has 15 residues. The CDR3 here is CASSRRGASTDTQYF. In DNA form, the CDR3 reads TGTGCCAGTAGTAGGAGGGGAGCCAGCACAGATACGCAGTATTTT.